The entry below gives a single TCR beta chain sequence along with its context. Its antigen remains unknown. Subsequent to a culture period of less than twelve days, CD4+ T cells were isolated. On days 3 and 7, fresh IL-2 medium replaced half the medium. Assay used: immunoSEQ multiplex PCR; TCRdb lists only in-frame clones, some missing. The sample includes tens of thousands of clones, about 65% of them seen just once. The data originate from a study of vaccination effects on CD4 cells after COVID-19. The germline V gene encodes CDR1 MNHNS and CDR2 SASEGT. V was trimmed by 2 bases and J by 9 bases, leaving 14 bases between them. The CDR3 contains 14 residues.

V and J are TRBV6-1 and TRBJ2-1, with D perhaps matching TRBD1 (5 bases). Sequencing was performed on CD4+ T cells from PBMCs cultured without peptide, taken before COVID-19 vaccination. This TCR was sampled from a human donor who received a COVID-19 vaccine. CDR3 residues: CASSELAGIGEQFF. Written as DNA, the CDR3 is TGTGCCAGCAGTGAATTGGCAGGGATTGGTGAGCAGTTCTTC.